These 13 T cell receptor beta chains originate from one sample sequenced in a study of cytomegalovirus exposure and HLA in healthy donors. The PCR employed 60 Vbeta primers together with 13 Jbeta primers. Only in-frame clones appear in the TCRdb table, and some are missing; sequencing was by immunoSEQ multiplex PCR. This table holds about 170,000 clones, approximately 80% found once. The sample taken for sequencing was PBMCs. The source is a woman in her forties or fifties in good health and CMV-seropositive.

This chain uses TRBV19 with TRBJ1-1; 11 nucleotides line up with TRBD1. CDR3 length: 15 amino acids. The V gene's germline CDR1 is LNHDA and CDR2 SQIVND (reference sequence). Trimming removed 7 bases from V and 5 bases from J; junction bases left unmatched: 9. CDR3 in amino acids: CASKSDRGRETEAFF. The CDR3 DNA reads TGTGCCAGTAAGTCGGACAGGGGGCGTGAGACTGAAGCTTTCTTT.

The rearrangement joins TRBV2 to TRBJ1-2; possibly TRBD1 for D (6 bases). Germline assignment: CDR1 SNHLY and CDR2 FYNNEI. The CDR3 sequence is 19 residues long. V lost 5 bases to trimming and J lost 0 bases, with 25 bases between them. Here the CDR3 DNA reads TGTGCCAGCAGTTACACCTATAGAGGACAGAGTATAACTAACTATGGCTACACCTTC. Translated, it gives CASSYTYRGQSITNYGYTF.

V and J are TRBV11-2 and TRBJ1-1, with 7 bases aligning to TRBD1. The CDR3 totals 14 residues. The J segment lost 3 bases and the V segment lost 6 bases, leaving 7 bases of the junction unmatched. CDR1 is SGHAT and CDR2 is FQNNGV in the germline V gene. This CDR3 is CASRFTGADTEAFF. The DNA of the CDR3 is TGTGCCAGCAGGTTTACAGGGGCGGACACTGAAGCTTTCTTT.

In its sample, this clone was seen a few times. The chain is built from TRBV6-5 and TRBJ2-5; D perhaps matches TRBD2 (5 bases). The end of the DNA aligns better with TRBJ2-7, so the J call may be wrong. Germline CDR1 and CDR2: MNHEY and SVGAGI. The CDR3 length is 14 residues. This CDR3 is CASVKSGPTYEQYF. The CDR3 region has the DNA TGTGCCAGCGTGAAAAGCGGTCCTACCTACGAGCAGTACTTC.

V and J are TRBV27 and TRBJ2-1; 14 bases are a match to TRBD2. The CDR3 totals 20 residues. J gave up 3 bases and V 5 bases, and 15 bases lay outside the gene matches. The V gene's germline CDR1 is MNHEY and CDR2 SMNVEV (reference sequence). CDR3 nucleotide sequence: TGTGCCAGCAGTGCCGGACTAGCGGGAGGTTACTACGGGGGCTACAATGAGCAGTTCTTC. This sequence encodes CASSAGLAGGYYGGYNEQFF.

The genes are TRBV15 and TRBJ2-6; tentative D call: TRBD2 (6 bases). Per germline, CDR1 LNHNV and CDR2 YYDKDF (reference sequence). V lost 4 bases, J lost 1 base, and 11 bases lay in between. The CDR3 consists of 16 residues. The CDR3 region is CATSKGSGSGANVLTF. CDR3 bases: TGTGCCACCAGCAAAGGGAGCGGGTCTGGGGCCAACGTCCTGACTTTC.

The chain employs TRBV28 and TRBJ2-1, with 14 bases identical to TRBD2. With 5 bases clipped from V and 7 bases from J, the junction kept 10 bases outside the gene matches. The germline gives CDR1 MDHEN, CDR2 SYDVKM. The CDR3 consists of 17 residues. CDR3 sequence (DNA): TGTGCCAGCAGTCCAATCGGGACTAGCGGGAGTCGGAATGAGCAGTTCTTC. It encodes CASSPIGTSGSRNEQFF. Looking up the rest from reference TRBV28 and TRBJ2-1 gives the full variable domain: DVKVTQSSRYLVKRTGEKVFLECVQDMDHENMFWYRQDPGLGLRLIYFSYDVKMKEKGDIPEGYSVSREKKERFSLILESASTNQTSMYLCASSPIGTSGSRNEQFFGPGTRLTVL.

A remark on this clone: A read error may produce the germline difference seen at one junction end. The chain combines TRBV7-9 with TRBJ2-5; 7 positions agree with TRBD1. The CDR3 consists of 11 residues. CDR1 and CDR2 (germline): SEHNR, FQNEAQ (reference sequence). CDR3 amino acids: CASGPGQTRYF. CDR3 sequence (DNA): TGTGCCAGCGGTCCGGGACAGACCCGGTACTTC.

The chain combines TRBV7-2 with TRBJ1-1; TRBD1 aligns across 11 bases. V gave up 1 base and J gave up 3 bases; unmatched junction bases: 4. The length of the CDR3 is 16 residues. From germline, CDR1 is SGHTA and CDR2 FQGNSA. CDR3 protein: CASSLVDRGLYTEAFF. In DNA form, the CDR3 reads TGTGCCAGCAGCTTAGTGGACAGGGGGCTTTACACTGAAGCTTTCTTT.

This clone appeared a few times. The chain joins TRBV7-9 to TRBJ2-7; a weak D match, TRBD1 (6 bases). V dropped 2 bases and J dropped 2 bases, with 13 bases sitting between them. The germline gives CDR1 SEHNR, CDR2 FQNEAQ (reference sequence). The CDR3 covers 15 residues. The CDR3 DNA is TGTGCCAGCAGCTTAACAGGACAGCGTACCTACGAGCAGTACTTC. Its protein product is CASSLTGQRTYEQYF. Looking up the rest from reference TRBV7-9 and TRBJ2-7 gives the full variable domain: DTGVSQNPRHKITKRGQNVTFRCDPISEHNRLYWYRQTLGQGPEFLTYFQNEAQLEKSRLLSDRFSAERPKGSFSTLEIQRTEQGDSAMYLCASSLTGQRTYEQYFGPGTRLTVT.

V and J are TRBV7-2 and TRBJ2-7; TRBD2 might be the D (6 bases). The V gene's germline CDR1 is SGHTA and CDR2 FQGNSA. The V end was cut by 5 bases, the J end by 0 bases, with 14 bases between. This CDR3 has 15 amino acids. The CDR3 is CASSPSVVASYEQYF. The CDR3 DNA reads as TGTGCCAGCAGCCCTAGCGTGGTGGCCTCCTACGAGCAGTACTTC.

The DNA of the CDR3 is TGTGCCTGGAGTGTGGGCAGGGCCCAGTACTTC. Protein sequence: CAWSVGRAQYF. This chain links TRBV30 with TRBJ2-5, with TRBD1 as a possible D gene (5 bases). The CDR3 totals 11 residues. V was shortened by 0 bases and J by 9 bases, with 8 bases between the two germline ends. Looked up from germline, CDR1 is GTSNPN and CDR2 is SVGIG (reference sequence).

The chain carries TRBV7-9 and TRBJ1-5; D ambiguous. Germline V gene sequence: CDR1 SEHNR, CDR2 FQNEAQ (reference sequence). This CDR3 is 12 amino acids long. With 3 bases removed from V and 5 bases from J, the gap between germline ends came to 5 bases. The CDR3 here is CASSFDYQPQHF. In DNA form, the CDR3 reads TGTGCCAGCAGCTTCGACTATCAGCCCCAGCATTTT.